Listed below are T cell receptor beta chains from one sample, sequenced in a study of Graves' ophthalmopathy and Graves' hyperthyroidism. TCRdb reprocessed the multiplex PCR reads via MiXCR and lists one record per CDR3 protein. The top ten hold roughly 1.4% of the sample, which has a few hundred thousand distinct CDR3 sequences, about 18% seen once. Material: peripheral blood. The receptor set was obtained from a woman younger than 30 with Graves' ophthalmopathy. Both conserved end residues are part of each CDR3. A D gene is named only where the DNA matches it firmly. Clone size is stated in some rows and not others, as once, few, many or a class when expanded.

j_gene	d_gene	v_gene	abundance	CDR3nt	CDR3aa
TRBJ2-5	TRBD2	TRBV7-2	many	TGTGCCAGCAGCCCCACCGTGCGGAATAGCGGGCTAGCCCAGTACTTC	CASSPTVRNSGLAQYF
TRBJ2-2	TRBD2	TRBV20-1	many	TGCAGTGCTCGGCCCCGGGGGGGGGGTAGCGCGGAGCTGTTTTTT	CSARPRGGGSAELFF
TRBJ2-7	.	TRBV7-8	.	TGTGCCAGCAGCTCCGGAGGGGGTCTGGGGAGCGACGAGCAGTACTTC	CASSSGGGLGSDEQYF
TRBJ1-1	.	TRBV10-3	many	TGTGCCGCCCAACCCGGGACTCTAAAAGTTGGGACTGAAGCTTTCTTT	CAAQPGTLKVGTEAFF
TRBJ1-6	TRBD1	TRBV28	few	TGTGCCAGCAGTTTAGGTCGGGACAGACAAAATTCACCCCTCCACTTT	CASSLGRDRQNSPLHF
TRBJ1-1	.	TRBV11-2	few	TGTGCCAGCAGCTCACCCCCAAGGAACACTGAAGCTTTCTTT	CASSSPPRNTEAFF
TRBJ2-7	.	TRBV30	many	TGTGCCTGGAGTGGACAGTCCTACGAGCAGTACTTC	CAWSGQSYEQYF
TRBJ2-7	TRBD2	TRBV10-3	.	TGTGCCATCAGTGTAGGGACTAGCTACGAGCAGTACTTC	CAISVGTSYEQYF
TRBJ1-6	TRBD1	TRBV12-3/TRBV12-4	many	TGTGCCAGCAGTCGGACAGGGGGAATCTATAATTCACCCCTCCACTTT	CASSRTGGIYNSPLHF
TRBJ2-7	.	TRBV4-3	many	TGCGCCAGCAGCCCCGGAGGGGCGCATACCTCCTACGAGCAGTACTTC	CASSPGGAHTSYEQYF
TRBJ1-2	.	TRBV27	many	TGTGCCAGCAGTTTTTACAGGGCACAGAGGTATGGCTACACCTTC	CASSFYRAQRYGYTF
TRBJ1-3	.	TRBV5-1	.	TGCGCCAGCAGCTCCATTGGGGGCCTTGGGGACTCTGGAAACACCATATATTTT	CASSSIGGLGDSGNTIYF
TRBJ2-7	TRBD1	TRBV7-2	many	TGTGCCAGCAGCCTTACAGGGGACTACGAGCAGTACTTC	CASSLTGDYEQYF
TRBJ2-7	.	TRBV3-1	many	TGTGCCAGCAGCCAACTTAATTACGAGCAGTACTTC	CASSQLNYEQYF
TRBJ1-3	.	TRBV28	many	TGTGCCAGCAGTTTACTTGAGGTCCCCTCGTTCTTGGACACCATATATTTT	CASSLLEVPSFLDTIYF
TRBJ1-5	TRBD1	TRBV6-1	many	TGTGCCAGCAGTCCGGGACAGGGAAATTATCAGCCCCAGCATTTT	CASSPGQGNYQPQHF
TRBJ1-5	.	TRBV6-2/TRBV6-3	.	TGTGCCAGCAGATCCTTGGGTAGGGACTTTGGCAATCAGCCCCAGCATTTT	CASRSLGRDFGNQPQHF
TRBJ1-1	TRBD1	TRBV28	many	TGTGCCGCCGACGACAGGGTAGGAACTGAAGCTTTCTTT	CAADDRVGTEAFF
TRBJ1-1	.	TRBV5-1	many	TGCGCCAGCAGCCGGGACTTCCAAGAAGCTTTCTTT	CASSRDFQEAFF
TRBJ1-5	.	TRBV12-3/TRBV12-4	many	TGTGCCAGCAGTTTGCTGGGGGGCCAGAATCAGCCCCAGCATTTT	CASSLLGGQNQPQHF
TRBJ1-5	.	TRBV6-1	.	TGTGCCAGCAGTGAAGGAGCTATTAGCAATCAGCCCCAGCATTTT	CASSEGAISNQPQHF
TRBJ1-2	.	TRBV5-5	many	TGTGCCAGCAGCTTGAATACGGGGTCGGATGGCTACACCTTC	CASSLNTGSDGYTF
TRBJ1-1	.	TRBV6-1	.	TGTGCCAGCACGCCGAGGGGTCGCATGGTTAGTGAAGCTTTCTTT	CASTPRGRMVSEAFF
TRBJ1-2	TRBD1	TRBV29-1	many	TGCAGCGTTCTTAGGACAGGTTTCTACACCTTC	CSVLRTGFYTF
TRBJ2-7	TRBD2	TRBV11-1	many	TGTGCCAGCAGCTTAGGACTAGCGGATACCTACGAGCAGTACTTC	CASSLGLADTYEQYF
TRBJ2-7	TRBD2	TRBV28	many	TGTGCCAGCAGTTCTGGGGCCCTTAGCGGGGGGGCCTACGAGCAGTACTTC	CASSSGALSGGAYEQYF
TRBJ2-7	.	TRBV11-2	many	TGTGCCAGCAGCCCGAACCGGGGCTCCTACGAGCAGTACTTC	CASSPNRGSYEQYF